Only one count was recorded for the clone carrying this T cell receptor (beta chain). This record belongs to a study of blood T cell repertoires in COVID-19. CDR1 is LGHNT, CDR2 FRNRAP, per germline. J gave up 5 bases and V 3 bases, and 5 bases lay outside the gene matches. CDR3 length: 16 residues. TCRdb's table, derived via immunoSEQ multiplex PCR, lists solely in-frame clones and lacks some. The table records under 400,000 clones, approximately 87% of them present only once. The receptor was derived from a woman aged 25 to 39 with COVID-19, enrolled during active disease. Sequenced sample: peripheral blood. This chain joins TRBV12-5 and TRBJ2-3; 13 nucleotides line up with TRBD2. The CDR3 spells CASGFTLAGGGDTQYF. CDR3 nucleotides: TGTGCTAGTGGTTTTACACTAGCGGGAGGGGGAGATACGCAGTATTTT.